The next 4 T cell receptor beta chains were all read from a single sample in a study of Ad26.COV2.S vaccination and SARS-CoV-2 variants. Profiling relied on immunoSEQ multiplex PCR, and the TCRdb table lists in-frame clones only, not all of them. The profile covers 120,000 to 150,000 clones, with 80% to 90% appearing a single time and approximately 5.1% taken by the ten largest. The sequenced sample was peripheral blood, obtained after recovery from COVID-19. The receptors were gathered from a human donor who had recovered from COVID-19.

The V call is TRBV14, the J call TRBJ1-4; weak D call: TRBD1 (5 bases). This CDR3 comprises 15 residues. V lost 1 base and J 7 bases, leaving 13 bases between the germline ends. CDR1 is SGHDN and CDR2 is FVKESK in the germline V gene. The CDR3 loop reads CASSQALGAGEKLFF. The CDR3 DNA sequence: TGTGCCAGCAGCCAAGCTTTAGGGGCCGGTGAAAAACTGTTTTTT.

This clone appeared once. The rearrangement joins TRBV6-6 to TRBJ1-2; no firm D call. Trimming removed 6 bases at V and 3 bases at J, with 11 bases between. CDR3 length: 13 amino acids. Germline lookup yields CDR1 MNHNY and CDR2 SVGAGI (reference sequence). The CDR3 loop is CASSLESHYGYTF. The CDR3 nucleotides read TGTGCCAGCAGCCTTGAGAGCCACTATGGCTACACCTTC.

This clone was detected a few times. The chain recombines TRBV6-6 with TRBJ1-2; D not resolved. Germline-derived CDR1 and CDR2 are MNHNY and SVGAGI (reference sequence). The CDR3 loop spans 13 amino acids. V lost 5 bases and J 4 bases, leaving 11 bases between the germline ends. CDR3 coding DNA: TGTGCCAGCAGTGTGGGCATTGGCTATGGCTACACCTTC. It codes for CASSVGIGYGYTF.

The chain has TRBV4-3 and TRBJ2-1; tentatively, D is TRBD2 (6 bases). The length of the CDR3 is 17 residues. Per germline, CDR1 LGHNA and CDR2 YSLEER. Between the trimmed V and J ends, which lost 1 base and 4 bases, there was a span of 17 bases. CDR3 nucleotides: TGCGCCAGCAGCCAAGTTGGGGCCGAAGGAGGGTACAATGAGCAGTTCTTC. Its protein is CASSQVGAEGGYNEQFF.